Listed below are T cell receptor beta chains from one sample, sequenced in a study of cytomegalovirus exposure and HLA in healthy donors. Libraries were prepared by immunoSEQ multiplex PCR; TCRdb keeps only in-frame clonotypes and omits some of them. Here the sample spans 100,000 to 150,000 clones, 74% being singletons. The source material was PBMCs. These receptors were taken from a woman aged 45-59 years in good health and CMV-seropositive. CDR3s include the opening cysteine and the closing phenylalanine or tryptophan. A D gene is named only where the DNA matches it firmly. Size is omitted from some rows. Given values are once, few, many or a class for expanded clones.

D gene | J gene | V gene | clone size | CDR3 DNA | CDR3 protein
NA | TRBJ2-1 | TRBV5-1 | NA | TGCGCCAGCAGCTCGGCTTTCGGGGGGCCCGGATTATATGAGCAGTTCTTC | CASSSAFGGPGLYEQFF
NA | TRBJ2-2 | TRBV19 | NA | TGTGCCAGTAGTAGTATTAACACCGGGGAGCTGTTTTTT | CASSSINTGELFF
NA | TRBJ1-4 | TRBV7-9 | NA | TGTGCCAGCAGCCCGCCGGGAGCTAAAGATGAAAAACTGTTTTTT | CASSPPGAKDEKLFF
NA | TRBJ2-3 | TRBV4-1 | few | TGCGCCAGCAGCCAAGCGGGGTCTAGCACAGATACGCAGTATTTT | CASSQAGSSTDTQYF
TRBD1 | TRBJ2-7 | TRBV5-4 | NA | TGTGCCAGCAGCTTGTATCTTTACAGACAGGGGGCCCACGAGCAGTACTTC | CASSLYLYRQGAHEQYF
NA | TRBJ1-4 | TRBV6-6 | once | TGTGCCAGCAGTTACTGGCAGGGTGCGTCTAATGAAAAACTGTTTTTT | CASSYWQGASNEKLFF
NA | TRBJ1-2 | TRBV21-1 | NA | TGTGCCAGCAGCAAAGACCCAACAGGGCAGGGCTACACCTTC | CASSKDPTGQGYTF
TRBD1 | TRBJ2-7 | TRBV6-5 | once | TGTGCCAGCAGTCAGGGACAGGGGTACGAGCAGTACTTC | CASSQGQGYEQYF
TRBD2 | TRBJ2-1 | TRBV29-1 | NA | TGCAGCGTAGTATTTAGCGGGAATGAGCAGTTCTTC | CSVVFSGNEQFF
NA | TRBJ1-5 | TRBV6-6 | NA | TGTGCCAGCAGCCCGGGCCCGTCAGGGGTCTATCAGCCCCAGCATTTT | CASSPGPSGVYQPQHF
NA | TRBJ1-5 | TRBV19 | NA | TGTGCCAGTAATATGCAGAACAATCAGCCCCAGCATTTT | CASNMQNNQPQHF
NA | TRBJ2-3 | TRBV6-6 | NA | TGTGCCAGCAGCCCGAGGTCAGATACGCAGTATTTT | CASSPRSDTQYF
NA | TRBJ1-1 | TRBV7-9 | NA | TGTGCCAGCAATACCATGCAGGGGAACACTGAAGCTTTCTTT | CASNTMQGNTEAFF
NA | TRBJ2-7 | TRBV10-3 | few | TGTGCCATCAGTGACCCGCGCCAGAACCACTACGAGCAGTACTTC | CAISDPRQNHYEQYF
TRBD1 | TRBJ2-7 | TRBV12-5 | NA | TGTGCTAGTGGTTTGGAGACAGGGCCAACCTACGAGCAGTACTTC | CASGLETGPTYEQYF
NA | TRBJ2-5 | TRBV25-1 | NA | TGTGCCAGCAGTGAATATGGTACGGGAAAAGAGACCCAGTACTTC | CASSEYGTGKETQYF
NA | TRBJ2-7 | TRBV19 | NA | TGTGCCAGTAGTGGAACGGACAGCTACGAGCAGTACTTC | CASSGTDSYEQYF
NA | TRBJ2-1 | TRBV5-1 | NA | TGCGCCAGCAGCTTGGCACGATACAGTTACAATGAGCAGTTCTTC | CASSLARYSYNEQFF
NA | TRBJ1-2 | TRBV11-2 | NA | TGTGCCAGCAGCTTAGATGGGGCCTCTAACTATGGCTACACCTTC | CASSLDGASNYGYTF
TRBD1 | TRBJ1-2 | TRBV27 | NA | TGTGCCAGCAGTTCGAGGACAGGCGCGATAACTAACTATGGCTACACCTTC | CASSSRTGAITNYGYTF
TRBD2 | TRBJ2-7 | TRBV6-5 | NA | TGTGCCAGCAGCCGACTTAGCGGGGGTAGCTACGAGCAGTACTTC | CASSRLSGGSYEQYF
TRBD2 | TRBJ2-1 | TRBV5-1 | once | TGCGCCAGCAGCTTGGAGCGGGGGCCCAATGAGCAGTTCTTC | CASSLERGPNEQFF
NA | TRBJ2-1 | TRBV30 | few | TGTGCCTGGAGTGCCGGGGGGCCGTCCTACAATGAGCAGTTCTTC | CAWSAGGPSYNEQFF
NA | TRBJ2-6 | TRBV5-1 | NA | TGCGCCAGCAGCTTGGGTCCCGTCTCTGGGGCCAACGTCCTGACTTTC | CASSLGPVSGANVLTF
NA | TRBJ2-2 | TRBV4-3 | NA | TGCGCCAGCAGCCAGACACACTTGACAGGTTTGAACACCGGGGAGCTGTTTTTC | CASSQTHLTGLNTGELFF
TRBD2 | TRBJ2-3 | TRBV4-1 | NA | TGCGCCAGCAGCCAAACTCGGACTAGCGGGGGGGCAAAAACAGATACGCAGTATTTT | CASSQTRTSGGAKTDTQYF
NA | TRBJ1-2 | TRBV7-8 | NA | TGTGCCAGCAGCTTAGGTAACAGCTATGGCTACACCTTC | CASSLGNSYGYTF
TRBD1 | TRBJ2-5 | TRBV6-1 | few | TGTGCCAGCAGTGAAGCGGACAGGGTTGTAACCCAGTACTTC | CASSEADRVVTQYF
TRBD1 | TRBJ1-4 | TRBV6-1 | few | TGTGCCAGCAGTGGCCAGGGGGCGGGCGTGACTAATGAAAAACTGTTTTTT | CASSGQGAGVTNEKLFF
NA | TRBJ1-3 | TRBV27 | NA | TGTGCCAGCAGTTTTTCCGCTATCTCTGGAAACACCATATATTTT | CASSFSAISGNTIYF
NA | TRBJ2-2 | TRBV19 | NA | TGTGCCAGTAGCCCATTTGGTAGGGGCAGGGCCTATTCCGGGGAGCTGTTTTTT | CASSPFGRGRAYSGELFF
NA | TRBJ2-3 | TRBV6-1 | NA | TGTGCCAGCAGTGAGTCAGTGGCTGGGGGACTCAGCACAGATACGCAGTATTTT | CASSESVAGGLSTDTQYF
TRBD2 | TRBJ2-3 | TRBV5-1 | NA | TGCGCCAGCAGCGACCGACTAGCGGCCCCCCAGGATACGCAGTATTTT | CASSDRLAAPQDTQYF
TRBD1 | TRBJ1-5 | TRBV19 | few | TGTGCCAGCAAGGGACAGTACAATCAGCCCCAGCATTTT | CASKGQYNQPQHF
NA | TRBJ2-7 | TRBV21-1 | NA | TGTGCCAGCAGCAAAGGATCGGGTGTAGATTACGAGCAGTACTTC | CASSKGSGVDYEQYF
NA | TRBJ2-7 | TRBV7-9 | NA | TGTGCCAGCACCCTGGACCGACAGTTTGGGTTTTCCTACGAGCAGTACTTC | CASTLDRQFGFSYEQYF
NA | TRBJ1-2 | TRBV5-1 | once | TGCGCCAGCAGCTCCCGTAGTTCATTCGAAGGCTACACCTTC | CASSSRSSFEGYTF
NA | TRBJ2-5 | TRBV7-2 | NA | TGTGCCAGCAGCTTAGGGGCGGGGCCTCAAGAGACCCAGTACTTC | CASSLGAGPQETQYF
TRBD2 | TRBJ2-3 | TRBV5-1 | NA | TGCGCCAGCAGCTTGGCCCTACCTCGCGCGGGGGGTACTTACACAGATACGCAGTATTTT | CASSLALPRAGGTYTDTQYF
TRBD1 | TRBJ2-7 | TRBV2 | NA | TGTGCCAGCAGTCCCGGACAGGGTTGGTACGAGCAGTACTTC | CASSPGQGWYEQYF
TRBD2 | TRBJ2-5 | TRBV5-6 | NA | TGTGCCAGCAGCCGTCGGGGGGGGTACCAAGAGACCCAGTACTTC | CASSRRGGYQETQYF